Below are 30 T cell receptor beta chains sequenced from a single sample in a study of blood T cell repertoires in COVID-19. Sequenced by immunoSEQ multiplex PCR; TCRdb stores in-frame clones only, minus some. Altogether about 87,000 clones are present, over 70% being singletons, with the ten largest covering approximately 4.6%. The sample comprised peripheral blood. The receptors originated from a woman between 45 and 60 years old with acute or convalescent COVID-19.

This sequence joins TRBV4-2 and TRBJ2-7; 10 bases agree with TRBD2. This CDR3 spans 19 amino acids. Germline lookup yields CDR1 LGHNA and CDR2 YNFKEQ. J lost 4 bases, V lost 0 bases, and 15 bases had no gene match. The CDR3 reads CASSQDPGSGGIQNYEQYF. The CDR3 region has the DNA TGTGCCAGCAGCCAAGATCCGGGTAGCGGGGGGATCCAAAATTACGAGCAGTACTTC.

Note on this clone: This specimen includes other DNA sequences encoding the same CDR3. The CDR3 nucleotides are TGTGCCATCAGTGAGTCACGCCTGGCGGGCACTGAAGCTTTCTTT. It encodes CAISESRLAGTEAFF. The gene calls are TRBV10-3 and TRBJ1-1; D is unclear. CDR3 length: 15 residues. Germline CDR1 reads ENHRY; CDR2 reads SYGVKD. Trimming shortened V by 0 bases and J by 4 bases, and 12 bases separated the two germline ends.

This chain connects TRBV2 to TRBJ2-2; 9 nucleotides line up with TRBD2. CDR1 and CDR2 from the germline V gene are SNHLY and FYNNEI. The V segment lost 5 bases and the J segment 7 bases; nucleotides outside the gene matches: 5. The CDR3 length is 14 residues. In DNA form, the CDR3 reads TGTGCCAGCAGTTCTAGCGGGGCTTACGGGGAGCTGTTTTTT. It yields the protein CASSSSGAYGELFF.

CDR3 loop: CASSHITGRGSYNSPLHF. CDR3 nucleotides: TGTGCCAGCAGTCACATAACGGGGAGAGGCTCCTATAATTCACCCCTCCACTTT. The V call is TRBV2, the J call TRBJ1-6; D is unclear. V was clipped by 5 bases and J by 0 bases, with 17 bases between them. Germline V lookup: CDR1 SNHLY, CDR2 FYNNEI. This CDR3 spans 18 amino acids.

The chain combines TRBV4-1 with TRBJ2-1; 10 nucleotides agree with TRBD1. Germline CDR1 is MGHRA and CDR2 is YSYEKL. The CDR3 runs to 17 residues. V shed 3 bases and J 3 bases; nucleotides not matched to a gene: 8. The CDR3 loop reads CASSHGTGEVVYNEQFF. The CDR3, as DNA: TGCGCCAGCAGCCACGGGACAGGGGAGGTAGTCTACAATGAGCAGTTCTTC.

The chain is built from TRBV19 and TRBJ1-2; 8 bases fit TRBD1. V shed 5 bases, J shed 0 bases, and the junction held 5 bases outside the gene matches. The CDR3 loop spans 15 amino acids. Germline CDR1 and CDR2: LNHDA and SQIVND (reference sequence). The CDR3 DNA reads TGTGCCAGTAGTCCAAAGACAGGGGCTAACTATGGCTACACCTTC. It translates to CASSPKTGANYGYTF.

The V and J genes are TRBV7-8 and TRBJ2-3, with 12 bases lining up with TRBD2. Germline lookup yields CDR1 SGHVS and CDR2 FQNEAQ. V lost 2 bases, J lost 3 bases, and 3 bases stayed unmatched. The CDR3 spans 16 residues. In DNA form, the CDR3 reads TGTGCCAGCAGCTTAACTAGCGGGGGGCGGACAGATACGCAGTATTTT. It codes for CASSLTSGGRTDTQYF.

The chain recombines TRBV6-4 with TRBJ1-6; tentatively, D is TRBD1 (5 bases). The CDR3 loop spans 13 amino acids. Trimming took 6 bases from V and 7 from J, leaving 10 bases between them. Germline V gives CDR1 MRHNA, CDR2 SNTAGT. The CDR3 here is CASSATVNSPLHF. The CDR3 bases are TGTGCCAGCAGCGCGACAGTAAATTCACCCCTCCACTTT.

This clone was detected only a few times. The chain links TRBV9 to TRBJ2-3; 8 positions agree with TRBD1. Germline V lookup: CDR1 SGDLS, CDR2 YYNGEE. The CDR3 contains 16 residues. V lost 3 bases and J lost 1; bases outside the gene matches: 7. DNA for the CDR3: TGTGCCAGCAGCGCCCTTCAGGACAGGGGCACAGATACGCAGTATTTT. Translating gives CASSALQDRGTDTQYF.

The CDR3 is CASSYLDTSTQHF. DNA for the CDR3: TGTGCCAGCAGTTACTTGGACACTTCGACCCAGCATTTT. V and J are TRBV6-6 and TRBJ1-5, with D perhaps matching TRBD1 (5 bases). V was cut by 1 base and J by 11 bases, with 12 bases left in between. This CDR3 has 13 residues. The germline V gene has CDR1 MNHNY and CDR2 SVGAGI (reference sequence).

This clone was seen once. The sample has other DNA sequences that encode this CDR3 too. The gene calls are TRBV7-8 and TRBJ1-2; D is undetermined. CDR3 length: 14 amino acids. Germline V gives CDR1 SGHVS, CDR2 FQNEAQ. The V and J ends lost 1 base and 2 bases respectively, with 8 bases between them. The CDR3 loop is CASSLDSSNYGYTF. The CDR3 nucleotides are TGTGCCAGCAGCTTAGACAGTTCCAACTATGGCTACACCTTC.

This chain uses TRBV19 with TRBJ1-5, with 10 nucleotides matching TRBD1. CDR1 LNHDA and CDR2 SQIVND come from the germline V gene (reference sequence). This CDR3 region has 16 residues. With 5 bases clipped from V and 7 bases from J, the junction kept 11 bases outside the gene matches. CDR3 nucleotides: TGTGCCAGTAGTCCGGGACAGGGGCTTCTTAAGCAGCCCCAGCATTTT. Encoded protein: CASSPGQGLLKQPQHF.

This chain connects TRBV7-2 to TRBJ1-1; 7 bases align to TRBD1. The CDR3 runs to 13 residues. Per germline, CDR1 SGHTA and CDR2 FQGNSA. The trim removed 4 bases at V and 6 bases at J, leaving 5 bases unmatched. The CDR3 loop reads CASSSFTGAEAFF. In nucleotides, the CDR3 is TGTGCCAGCAGCTCATTTACAGGGGCTGAAGCTTTCTTT. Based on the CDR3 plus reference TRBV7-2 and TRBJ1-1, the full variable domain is GAGVSQSPSNKVTEKGKDVELRCDPISGHTALYWYRQSLGQGLEFLIYFQGNSAPDKSGLPSDRFSAERTGGSVSTLTIQRTQQEDSAVYLCASSSFTGAEAFFGQGTRLTVV.

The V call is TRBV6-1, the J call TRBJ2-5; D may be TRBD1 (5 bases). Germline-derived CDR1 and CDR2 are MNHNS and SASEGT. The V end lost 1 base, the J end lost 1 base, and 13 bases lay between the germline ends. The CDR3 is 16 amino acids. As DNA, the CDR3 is TGTGCCAGCAGTGAAGTGCCAGGGAACAGCCAAGAGACCCAGTACTTC. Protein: CASSEVPGNSQETQYF.

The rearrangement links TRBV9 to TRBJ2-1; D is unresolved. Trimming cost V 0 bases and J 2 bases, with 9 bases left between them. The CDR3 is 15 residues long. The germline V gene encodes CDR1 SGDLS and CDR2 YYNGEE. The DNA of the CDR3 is TGTGCCAGCAGCGTAGCGGGTCAGCCCTACAATGAGCAGTTCTTC. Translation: CASSVAGQPYNEQFF.

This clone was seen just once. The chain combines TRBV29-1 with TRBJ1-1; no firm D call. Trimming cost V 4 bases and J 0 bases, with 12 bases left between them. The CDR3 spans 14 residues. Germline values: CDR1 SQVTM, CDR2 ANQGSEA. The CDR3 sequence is CSVAHRVMNTEAFF. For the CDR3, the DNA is TGCAGCGTTGCCCACAGAGTAATGAACACTGAAGCTTTCTTT.

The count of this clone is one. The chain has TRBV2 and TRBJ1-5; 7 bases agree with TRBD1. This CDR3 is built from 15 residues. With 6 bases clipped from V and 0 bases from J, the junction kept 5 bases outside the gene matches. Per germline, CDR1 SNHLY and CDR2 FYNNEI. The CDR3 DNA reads TGTGCCAGCAGAAATACAGGGGATAGCAATCAGCCCCAGCATTTT. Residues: CASRNTGDSNQPQHF.

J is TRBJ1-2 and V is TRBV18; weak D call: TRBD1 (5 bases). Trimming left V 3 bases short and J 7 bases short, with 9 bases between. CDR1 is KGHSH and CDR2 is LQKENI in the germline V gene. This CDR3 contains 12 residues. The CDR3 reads CASSPDTAGYTF. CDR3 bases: TGTGCCAGCTCACCGGACACGGCTGGCTACACCTTC.

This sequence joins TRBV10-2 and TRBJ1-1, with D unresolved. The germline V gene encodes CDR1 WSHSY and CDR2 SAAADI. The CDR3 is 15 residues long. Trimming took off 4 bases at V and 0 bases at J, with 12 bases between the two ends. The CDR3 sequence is CASSAMGGLNTEAFF. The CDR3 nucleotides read TGCGCCAGCAGTGCGATGGGAGGGTTGAACACTGAAGCTTTCTTT.

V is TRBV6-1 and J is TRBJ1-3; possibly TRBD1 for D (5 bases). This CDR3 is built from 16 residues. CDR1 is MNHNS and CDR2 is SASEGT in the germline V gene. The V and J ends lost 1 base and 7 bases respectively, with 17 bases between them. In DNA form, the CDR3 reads TGTGCCAGCAGTGAAGTCCAGGGATTTTCGTCTAACACCATATATTTT. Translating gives CASSEVQGFSSNTIYF.

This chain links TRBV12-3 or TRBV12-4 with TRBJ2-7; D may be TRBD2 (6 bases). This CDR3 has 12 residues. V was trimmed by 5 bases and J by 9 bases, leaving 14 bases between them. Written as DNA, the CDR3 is TGTGCCAGCAGTGTAGAGCCCGGGGGGCAGTACTTC. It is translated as CASSVEPGGQYF.

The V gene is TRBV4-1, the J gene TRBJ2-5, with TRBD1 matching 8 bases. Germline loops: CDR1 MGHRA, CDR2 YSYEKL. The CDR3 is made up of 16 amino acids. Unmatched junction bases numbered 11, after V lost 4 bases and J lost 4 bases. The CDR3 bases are TGCGCCAGCAGCCTAGGACAGGGTCAGGGGAGAGAGACCCAGTACTTC. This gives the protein CASSLGQGQGRETQYF.

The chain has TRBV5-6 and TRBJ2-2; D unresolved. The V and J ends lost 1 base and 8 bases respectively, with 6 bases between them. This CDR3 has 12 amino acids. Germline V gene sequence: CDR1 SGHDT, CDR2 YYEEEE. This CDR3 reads CASSLITGELFF. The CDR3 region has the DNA TGTGCCAGCAGCTTGATTACTGGGGAGCTGTTTTTT.

The CDR3 loop reads CASSLTQGGNTGELFF. Here the CDR3 DNA reads TGTGCCAGCAGCCTTACTCAAGGGGGCAACACCGGGGAGCTGTTTTTT. V gene TRBV28 combines with J gene TRBJ2-2; 7 bases align to TRBD1. V dropped 6 bases and J dropped 2; count of bases not matched to a gene: 9. The V gene's germline CDR1 is MDHEN and CDR2 SYDVKM. The CDR3 covers 16 residues.

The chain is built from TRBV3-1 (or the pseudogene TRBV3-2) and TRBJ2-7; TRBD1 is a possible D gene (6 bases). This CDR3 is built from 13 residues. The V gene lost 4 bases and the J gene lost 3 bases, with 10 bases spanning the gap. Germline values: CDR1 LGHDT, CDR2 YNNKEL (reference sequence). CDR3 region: CASSLRGVYEQYF. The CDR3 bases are TGTGCCAGCAGCCTCAGGGGTGTCTACGAGCAGTACTTC.

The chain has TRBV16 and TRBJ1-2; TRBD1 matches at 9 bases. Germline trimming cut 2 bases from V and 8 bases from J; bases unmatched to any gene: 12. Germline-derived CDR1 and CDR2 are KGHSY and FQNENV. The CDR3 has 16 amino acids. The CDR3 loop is CASSQKTGGVSAGYTF. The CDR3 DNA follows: TGTGCCAGCAGCCAAAAGACAGGGGGGGTCTCAGCCGGCTACACCTTC.

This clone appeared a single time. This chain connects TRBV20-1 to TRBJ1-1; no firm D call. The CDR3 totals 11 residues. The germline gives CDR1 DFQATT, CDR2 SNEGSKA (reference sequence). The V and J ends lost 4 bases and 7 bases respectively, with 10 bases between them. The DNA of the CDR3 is TGCAGTGCTATTAGTGGCGGTGAAGCTTTCTTT. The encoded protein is CSAISGGEAFF.

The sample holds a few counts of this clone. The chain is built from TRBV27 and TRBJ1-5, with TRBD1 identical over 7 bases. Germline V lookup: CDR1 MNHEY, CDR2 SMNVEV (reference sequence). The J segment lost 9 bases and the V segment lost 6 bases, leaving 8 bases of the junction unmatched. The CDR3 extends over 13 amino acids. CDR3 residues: CASSFTWDRPQHF. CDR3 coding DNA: TGTGCCAGCAGCTTTACGTGGGACAGGCCCCAGCATTTT.

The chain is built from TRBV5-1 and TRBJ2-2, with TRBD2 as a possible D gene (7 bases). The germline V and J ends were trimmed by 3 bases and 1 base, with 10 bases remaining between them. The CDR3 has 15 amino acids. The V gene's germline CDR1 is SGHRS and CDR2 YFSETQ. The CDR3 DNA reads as TGCGCCAGCAGCTGGGGGGGACAGAACACCGGGGAGCTGTTTTTT. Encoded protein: CASSWGGQNTGELFF.

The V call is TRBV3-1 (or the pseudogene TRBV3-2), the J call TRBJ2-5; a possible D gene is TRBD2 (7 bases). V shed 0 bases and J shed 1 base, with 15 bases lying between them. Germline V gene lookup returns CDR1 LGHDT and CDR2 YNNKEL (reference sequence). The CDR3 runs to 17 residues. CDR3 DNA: TGTGCCAGCAGCCAAGATTGGGGCGGGGGCCTCCAAGAGACCCAGTACTTC. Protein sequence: CASSQDWGGGLQETQYF.